The rows below give T cell receptor beta chains drawn from one sample of a study of response to subunit inactivated influenza vaccine. Using its own MiXCR run on the RT-PCR reads, TCRdb lists one record per CDR3 protein. The sample holds 500,000 to 600,000 distinct CDR3 sequences, around 11% seen once. Sequenced here: PBMCs from blood, sampled on the day of vaccination. Receptors were obtained from a man in his fifties or sixties who received an inactivated influenza vaccine. Each CDR3 is given with its conserved first and last residue. The D gene is left open where the match is weak. Clone size is not always given. Where it is, it says once, few, many or a class for expanded clones.

D gene: TRBD2; clone size: -; V gene: TRBV9; J gene: TRBJ2-5; CDR3 DNA: TGTGCCAGCAGCGTGAACGCGGGACTAGTGACAGAGACCCAGTACTTC; CDR3 protein: CASSVNAGLVTETQYF
D gene: TRBD2; clone size: few; V gene: TRBV28; J gene: TRBJ2-7; CDR3 DNA: TGTGCCAGCCGGCTAGCGGGGTCTAAGTCCTACGAGCAGTACTTC; CDR3 protein: CASRLAGSKSYEQYF
D gene: TRBD1; clone size: -; V gene: TRBV5-1; J gene: TRBJ1-1; CDR3 DNA: TGCGCCAGCAGCTTCCAGGGACAGGGGATGGGGTCGAACACTGAAGCTTTCTTT; CDR3 protein: CASSFQGQGMGSNTEAFF
D gene: TRBD1; clone size: many; V gene: TRBV29-1; J gene: TRBJ1-2; CDR3 DNA: TGCAGCGCACAGGAAGTTACAGGGGCTGGCTACACCTTC; CDR3 protein: CSAQEVTGAGYTF
D gene: -; clone size: -; V gene: TRBV20-1; J gene: TRBJ1-5; CDR3 DNA: TGCAGTGCCCCATCTCAGATGGGCAATCAGCCCCAGCATTTT; CDR3 protein: CSAPSQMGNQPQHF
D gene: -; clone size: many; V gene: TRBV12-3/TRBV12-4; J gene: TRBJ2-3; CDR3 DNA: TGTGCCAGCGGGTCTAGCACAGATACGCAGTATTTT; CDR3 protein: CASGSSTDTQYF
D gene: TRBD1; clone size: -; V gene: TRBV30; J gene: TRBJ2-7; CDR3 DNA: TGTGCCTGGAGTGTTGGCAGGGGGTACGAGCAGTACTTC; CDR3 protein: CAWSVGRGYEQYF
D gene: -; clone size: many; V gene: TRBV5-1; J gene: TRBJ2-7; CDR3 DNA: TGTGCCAGCAGCTTAGCCACGAGCTCCTACGAGCAGTACTTC; CDR3 protein: CASSLATSSYEQYF
D gene: -; clone size: few; V gene: TRBV4-2; J gene: TRBJ2-7; CDR3 DNA: TGTGCCAGCAGCCAAGAGGCCCCGGCTGAGCAGTACTTC; CDR3 protein: CASSQEAPAEQYF
D gene: -; clone size: few; V gene: TRBV4-2; J gene: TRBJ1-5; CDR3 DNA: TGTGCCAGCAGCCAAAATTATCGGGTATATCAGCCCCAGCATTTT; CDR3 protein: CASSQNYRVYQPQHF
D gene: -; clone size: many; V gene: TRBV24-1; J gene: TRBJ2-1; CDR3 DNA: TGTGCCACCAGTGATCCCCAGCGGTACAATGAGCAGTTCTTC; CDR3 protein: CATSDPQRYNEQFF
D gene: -; clone size: -; V gene: TRBV7-6; J gene: TRBJ2-1; CDR3 DNA: TGTGCCAGCAGCTTAGTAGTCGCAAGCGAGCAGTTCTTC; CDR3 protein: CASSLVVASEQFF
D gene: TRBD1; clone size: few; V gene: TRBV5-1; J gene: TRBJ2-5; CDR3 DNA: TGCGCCAGCAGCTCCTCAACAGGGGGAGGAGAGACCCAGTACTTC; CDR3 protein: CASSSSTGGGETQYF
D gene: TRBD1; clone size: few; V gene: TRBV5-1; J gene: TRBJ1-1; CDR3 DNA: TGCGCCAGCAGCTCCCATGGACAGGGCTTCACTGAAGCTTTCTTT; CDR3 protein: CASSSHGQGFTEAFF
D gene: -; clone size: -; V gene: TRBV7-2; J gene: TRBJ2-1; CDR3 DNA: TGTGCCAGCAGCCCCGGACTAAGAGGGCCGGCCCATGAGCAGTTCTTC; CDR3 protein: CASSPGLRGPAHEQFF
D gene: -; clone size: -; V gene: TRBV5-5; J gene: TRBJ2-1; CDR3 DNA: TGTGCCAGCAGCTTACAGGGTGGGATTTACAATGAGCAGTTCTTC; CDR3 protein: CASSLQGGIYNEQFF
D gene: -; clone size: -; V gene: TRBV4-3; J gene: TRBJ2-7; CDR3 DNA: TGCGCCAGCAGCAACGCCCTACTTAGAGGGGAAAGCTACGAGCAGTACTTC; CDR3 protein: CASSNALLRGESYEQYF
D gene: -; clone size: -; V gene: TRBV27; J gene: TRBJ1-1; CDR3 DNA: TGTGCCAGCAGTTTACAGGGGAGGAGTACTGAAGCTTTCTTT; CDR3 protein: CASSLQGRSTEAFF
D gene: -; clone size: few; V gene: TRBV4-1; J gene: TRBJ2-2; CDR3 DNA: TGCGCCAGCAGCCAAGATGGGATCCCCGGGGAGCTGTTTTTT; CDR3 protein: CASSQDGIPGELFF
D gene: -; clone size: few; V gene: TRBV2; J gene: TRBJ2-7; CDR3 DNA: TGTGCCAGCAGCACAGGGCAGGTCTACGAGCAGTACTTC; CDR3 protein: CASSTGQVYEQYF
D gene: -; clone size: many; V gene: TRBV3-1; J gene: TRBJ2-4; CDR3 DNA: TGTGCCAGCAGCCGAGACCGCAACATTCAGTACTTC; CDR3 protein: CASSRDRNIQYF
D gene: TRBD1; clone size: -; V gene: TRBV5-1; J gene: TRBJ2-7; CDR3 DNA: TGCGCCAGCAGCTTGGGACAGGGGATCCACGAGCAGTACTTC; CDR3 protein: CASSLGQGIHEQYF
D gene: -; clone size: -; V gene: TRBV7-8; J gene: TRBJ2-3; CDR3 DNA: TGTGCCAGCAGCTTTATGGACTACACAGATACGCAGTATTTT; CDR3 protein: CASSFMDYTDTQYF
D gene: TRBD2; clone size: -; V gene: TRBV11-1; J gene: TRBJ2-7; CDR3 DNA: TGTGCCAGCAGCCGGACTAGCGGGGGGGCCTTCGATACTTACGAGCAGTACTTC; CDR3 protein: CASSRTSGGAFDTYEQYF
D gene: TRBD2; clone size: -; V gene: TRBV12-3/TRBV12-4; J gene: TRBJ2-7; CDR3 DNA: TGTGCCAGCAGCCCGGGACTAGTAGGCGAGCAGTACTTC; CDR3 protein: CASSPGLVGEQYF
D gene: -; clone size: -; V gene: TRBV5-1; J gene: TRBJ2-2; CDR3 DNA: TGCGCCAGCAGCACCGGGCCATTCACCGGGGAGCTGTTTTTT; CDR3 protein: CASSTGPFTGELFF
D gene: -; clone size: many; V gene: TRBV4-3; J gene: TRBJ1-2; CDR3 DNA: TGCGCCAGCAGCCAAGCGGGAGGGAACGGCTACACCTTC; CDR3 protein: CASSQAGGNGYTF
D gene: -; clone size: -; V gene: TRBV7-6; J gene: TRBJ2-6; CDR3 DNA: TGTGCCAGCTCGGGGGACTCTCACTCTGGGGCCAACGTCCTGACTTTC; CDR3 protein: CASSGDSHSGANVLTF
D gene: -; clone size: -; V gene: TRBV7-8; J gene: TRBJ2-7; CDR3 DNA: TGTGCCAGCAGCTCCACACAGGGTTACCCCTACGAGCAGTACTTC; CDR3 protein: CASSSTQGYPYEQYF
D gene: -; clone size: -; V gene: TRBV11-2; J gene: TRBJ2-1; CDR3 DNA: TGTGCCAGCAGCCCAAAACAAGAGCAGTTCTTC; CDR3 protein: CASSPKQEQFF
D gene: -; clone size: -; V gene: TRBV24-1; J gene: TRBJ2-1; CDR3 DNA: TGTGCCACCAGCCCCGGGAGCCCTATCAATGAGCAGTTCTTC; CDR3 protein: CATSPGSPINEQFF
D gene: -; clone size: few; V gene: TRBV4-3; J gene: TRBJ1-2; CDR3 DNA: TGCGCCAGCAGCCAAGAATCCTGGGGCCGGGGTGGCTACACCTTC; CDR3 protein: CASSQESWGRGGYTF
D gene: -; clone size: -; V gene: TRBV20-1; J gene: TRBJ2-5; CDR3 DNA: TGCAGTGCCTTTTTGGCGGGGACCCAGTACTTC; CDR3 protein: CSAFLAGTQYF
D gene: TRBD2; clone size: few; V gene: TRBV12-3/TRBV12-4; J gene: TRBJ2-5; CDR3 DNA: TGTGCCAGCAGCCCACTAGCGGGGGGATTACAAGAGACCCAGTACTTC; CDR3 protein: CASSPLAGGLQETQYF
D gene: TRBD2; clone size: few; V gene: TRBV5-5; J gene: TRBJ2-3; CDR3 DNA: TGTGCCAGCAGCCTGGGGTCCTTAGCGGGGGTGGGCGCAGATACGCAGTATTTT; CDR3 protein: CASSLGSLAGVGADTQYF
D gene: TRBD2; clone size: -; V gene: TRBV7-2; J gene: TRBJ2-1; CDR3 DNA: TGTGCCAGCAGCTTAGCAGCGGGGGTATACAATGAGCAGTTCTTC; CDR3 protein: CASSLAAGVYNEQFF
D gene: TRBD1; clone size: -; V gene: TRBV4-3; J gene: TRBJ2-5; CDR3 DNA: TGCGCCAGCAGCCAAGATCTGGACAGGGCAGAGACCCAGTACTTC; CDR3 protein: CASSQDLDRAETQYF
D gene: TRBD1; clone size: -; V gene: TRBV7-2; J gene: TRBJ1-3; CDR3 DNA: TGTGCCAGCAGCTCCCGGACAGGGGTTGGTGGAAACACCATATATTTT; CDR3 protein: CASSSRTGVGGNTIYF
D gene: -; clone size: few; V gene: TRBV5-1; J gene: TRBJ2-7; CDR3 DNA: TGCGCCAGCAGCTTGTTCGTGGGGGAGTACGAGCAGTACTTC; CDR3 protein: CASSLFVGEYEQYF
D gene: TRBD2; clone size: -; V gene: TRBV20-1; J gene: TRBJ2-1; CDR3 DNA: TGCAGCGCTCCGGGACTAGCGGGGTACAATGAGCAGTTCTTC; CDR3 protein: CSAPGLAGYNEQFF
D gene: -; clone size: many; V gene: TRBV7-9; J gene: TRBJ1-2; CDR3 DNA: TGTGCCAGCAGCTTAGCCCAGGGTAATGGCTACACCTTC; CDR3 protein: CASSLAQGNGYTF
D gene: -; clone size: -; V gene: TRBV18; J gene: TRBJ2-2; CDR3 DNA: TGTGCCAGCTCACCACAGTCGAACACCGGGGAGCTGTTTTTT; CDR3 protein: CASSPQSNTGELFF
D gene: -; clone size: few; V gene: TRBV12-3/TRBV12-4; J gene: TRBJ2-1; CDR3 DNA: TGTGCCAGCAGTTTACTAGCAAAAGGCAATGAGCAGTTCTTC; CDR3 protein: CASSLLAKGNEQFF
D gene: -; clone size: -; V gene: TRBV5-1; J gene: TRBJ2-7; CDR3 DNA: TGCGCCAGCAGCTTGGACGTGGCGGGGAGGAGCGAGCAGTACTTC; CDR3 protein: CASSLDVAGRSEQYF
D gene: -; clone size: many; V gene: TRBV14; J gene: TRBJ2-5; CDR3 DNA: TGTGCCAGCAGCCAAGTGGGAGAGACCCAGTACTTC; CDR3 protein: CASSQVGETQYF
D gene: -; clone size: many; V gene: TRBV12-3/TRBV12-4; J gene: TRBJ2-1; CDR3 DNA: TGTGCCAGCAGTTTCTCAGGGTTATACAATGAGCAGTTCTTC; CDR3 protein: CASSFSGLYNEQFF
D gene: TRBD2; clone size: many; V gene: TRBV5-1; J gene: TRBJ2-3; CDR3 DNA: TGCGCCAGCAGCTTGCTAGCGGAATCCACAGATACGCAGTATTTT; CDR3 protein: CASSLLAESTDTQYF
D gene: -; clone size: many; V gene: TRBV5-6; J gene: TRBJ2-7; CDR3 DNA: TGTGCCAGCAGCTTGGGTTCTTCCTTCTACGAGCAGTACTTC; CDR3 protein: CASSLGSSFYEQYF
D gene: -; clone size: few; V gene: TRBV29-1; J gene: TRBJ2-7; CDR3 DNA: TGCAGCGTTGTGAGGGGACCTCCTAACGAGCAGTACTTC; CDR3 protein: CSVVRGPPNEQYF
D gene: -; clone size: few; V gene: TRBV11-2; J gene: TRBJ2-7; CDR3 DNA: TGTGCCAGCAGCTTAGAGGGGAACTTACCGGCGGCTTACGAGCAGTACTTC; CDR3 protein: CASSLEGNLPAAYEQYF
D gene: TRBD2; clone size: many; V gene: TRBV7-8; J gene: TRBJ2-5; CDR3 DNA: TGTGCCAGCAGCTTAGGGGGACTAGCGGAGGACCAAGAGACCCAGTACTTC; CDR3 protein: CASSLGGLAEDQETQYF
D gene: TRBD2; clone size: -; V gene: TRBV29-1; J gene: TRBJ2-1; CDR3 DNA: TGCAGCGCCCTAGCGGGGGGGCTGGATGAGCAGTTCTTC; CDR3 protein: CSALAGGLDEQFF
D gene: -; clone size: -; V gene: TRBV5-1; J gene: TRBJ2-7; CDR3 DNA: TGCGCCAGCAGCTCTGGACTACCGGGAGAGATCTACGAGCAGTACTTC; CDR3 protein: CASSSGLPGEIYEQYF
D gene: -; clone size: many; V gene: TRBV7-2; J gene: TRBJ1-1; CDR3 DNA: TGTGCCAGCAGCTTTACGTGGGGCGAAGGGGCTTTCTTT; CDR3 protein: CASSFTWGEGAFF
D gene: -; clone size: few; V gene: TRBV5-5; J gene: TRBJ2-7; CDR3 DNA: TGTGCCAGCAGCGAAGCCGGGACACAAACCTACGAGCAGTACTTC; CDR3 protein: CASSEAGTQTYEQYF
D gene: -; clone size: few; V gene: TRBV11-2; J gene: TRBJ1-2; CDR3 DNA: TGTGCCAGCAGCCACCAGACATTTCCCTATGGCTACACCTTC; CDR3 protein: CASSHQTFPYGYTF
D gene: TRBD2; clone size: -; V gene: TRBV20-1; J gene: TRBJ2-1; CDR3 DNA: TGCAGTGCTAGACTAGCGGGAGTAACCTACAATGAGCAGTTCTTC; CDR3 protein: CSARLAGVTYNEQFF
D gene: -; clone size: many; V gene: TRBV3-1; J gene: TRBJ1-2; CDR3 DNA: TGTGCCAGCAGACAAGGACTCTATGGCTACACCTTC; CDR3 protein: CASRQGLYGYTF
D gene: -; clone size: -; V gene: TRBV29-1; J gene: TRBJ1-1; CDR3 DNA: TGCAGCGTTGGGGTATCCATGAACACTGAAGCTTTCTTT; CDR3 protein: CSVGVSMNTEAFF